This T cell receptor beta chain was identified during a study of T cell responses to AZD1222 COVID-19 vaccine. Broader study findings: Spike-specific TCR repertoires showed rising breadth and depth after two AZD1222 doses.

Method: immunoSEQ multiplex PCR; TCRdb's copy keeps in-frame clones and lacks some. The data contain approximately 110,000 clones, roughly 86% of them singletons. Germline CDR1 and CDR2: KGHDR and SFDVKD. There are 11 residues in the CDR3. V lost 4 bases and J lost 3, with 3 bases in between. With regard to this clone: Its target is not known.

Sequencing was performed on peripheral blood, taken on day 0 of AZD1222 vaccination. This clonotype was obtained from an adult in good health. This rearrangement joins TRBV24-1 to TRBJ2-7, with no clear D. The CDR3 loop reads CATSEGYEQYF. CDR3 coding DNA: TGTGCCACCAGTGAAGGCTACGAGCAGTACTTC.